This TCR beta chain is from a study of blood T cell repertoires in COVID-19. On the study more broadly: PBMCs, B-cell-depleted T cells, or T cells were the source of the cDNA or gDNA that made up the material.

Source study methods: Reference gene primer amplification gave nucleated cell count estimates. TCRdb keeps only in-frame clones here, not all; method: immunoSEQ multiplex PCR. V and J calls and clone size are as listed in that table; D and trimming were resolved from the DNA. The sample yields over 200,000 clones, about four fifths seen once. Seattle researchers signed up patients amid active infection and tracked them longitudinally. The TCR was taken from a woman aged 80 or over with COVID-19, enrolled during active disease. The sequencing input was peripheral blood.

The CDR3 loop reads CSGGQNTGELFF. The CDR3 nucleotides are TGCAGCGGAGGACAGAACACCGGGGAGCTGTTTTTT. The chain couples TRBV29-1 to TRBJ2-2; D possibly corresponds to TRBD1 (5 bases). Trimming cost V 7 bases and J 1 base, with 7 bases left between them. CDR1 and CDR2 from the germline V gene are SQVTM and ANQGSEA. The CDR3 covers 12 residues.